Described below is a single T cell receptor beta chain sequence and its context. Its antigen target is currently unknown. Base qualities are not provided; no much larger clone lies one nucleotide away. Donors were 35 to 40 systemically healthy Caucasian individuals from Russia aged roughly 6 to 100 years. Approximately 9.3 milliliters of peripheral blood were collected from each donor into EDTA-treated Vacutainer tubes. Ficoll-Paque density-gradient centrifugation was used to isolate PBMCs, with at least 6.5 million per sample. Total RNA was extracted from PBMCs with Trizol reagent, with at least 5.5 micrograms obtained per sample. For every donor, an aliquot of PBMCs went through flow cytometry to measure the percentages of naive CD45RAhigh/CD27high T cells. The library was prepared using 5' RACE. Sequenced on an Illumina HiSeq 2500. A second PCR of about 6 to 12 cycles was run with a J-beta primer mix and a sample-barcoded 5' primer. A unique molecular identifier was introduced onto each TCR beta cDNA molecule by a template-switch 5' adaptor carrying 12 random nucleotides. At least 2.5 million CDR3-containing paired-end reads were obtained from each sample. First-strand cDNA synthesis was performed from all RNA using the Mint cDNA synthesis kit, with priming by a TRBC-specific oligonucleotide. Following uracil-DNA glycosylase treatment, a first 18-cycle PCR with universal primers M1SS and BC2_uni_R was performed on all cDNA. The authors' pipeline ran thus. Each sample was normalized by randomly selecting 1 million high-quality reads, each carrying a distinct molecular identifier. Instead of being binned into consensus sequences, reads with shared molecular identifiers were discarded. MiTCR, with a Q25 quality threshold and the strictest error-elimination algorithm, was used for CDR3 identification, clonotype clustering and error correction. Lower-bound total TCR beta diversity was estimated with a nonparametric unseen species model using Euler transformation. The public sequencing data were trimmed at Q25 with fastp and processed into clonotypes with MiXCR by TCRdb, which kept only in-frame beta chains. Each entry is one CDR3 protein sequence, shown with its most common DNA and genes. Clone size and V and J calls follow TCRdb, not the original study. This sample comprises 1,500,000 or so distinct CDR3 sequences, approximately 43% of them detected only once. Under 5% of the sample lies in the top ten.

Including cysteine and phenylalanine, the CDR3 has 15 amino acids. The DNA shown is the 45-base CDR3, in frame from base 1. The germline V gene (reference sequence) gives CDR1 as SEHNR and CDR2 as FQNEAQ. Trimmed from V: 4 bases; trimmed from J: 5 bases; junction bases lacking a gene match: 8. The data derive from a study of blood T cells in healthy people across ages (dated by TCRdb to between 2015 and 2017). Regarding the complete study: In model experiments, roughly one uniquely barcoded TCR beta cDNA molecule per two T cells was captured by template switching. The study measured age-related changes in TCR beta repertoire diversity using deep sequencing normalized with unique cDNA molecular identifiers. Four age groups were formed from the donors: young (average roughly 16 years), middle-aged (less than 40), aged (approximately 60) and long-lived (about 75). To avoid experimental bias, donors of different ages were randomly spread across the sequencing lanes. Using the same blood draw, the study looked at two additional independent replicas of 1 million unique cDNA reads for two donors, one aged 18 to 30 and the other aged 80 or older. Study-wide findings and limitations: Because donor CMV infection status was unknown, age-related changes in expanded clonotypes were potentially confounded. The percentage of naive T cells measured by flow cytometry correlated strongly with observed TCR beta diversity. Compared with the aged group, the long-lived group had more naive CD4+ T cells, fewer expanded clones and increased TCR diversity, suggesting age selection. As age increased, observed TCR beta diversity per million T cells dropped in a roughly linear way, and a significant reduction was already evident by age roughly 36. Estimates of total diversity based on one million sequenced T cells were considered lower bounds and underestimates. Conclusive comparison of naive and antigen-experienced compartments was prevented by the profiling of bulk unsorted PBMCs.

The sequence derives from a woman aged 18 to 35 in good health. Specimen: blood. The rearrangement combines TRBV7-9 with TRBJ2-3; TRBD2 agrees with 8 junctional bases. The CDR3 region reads CASSSRAGAKDTQYF. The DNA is TGTGCCAGCAGCTCACGAGCGGGAGCAAAAGATACGCAGTATTTT.